This T cell receptor beta chain was profiled in a study of blood T cells in healthy people across ages. Study details: There was about one barcoded beta molecule captured by template switching per two T cells.

Next came a second PCR, run for roughly 7 to 12 cycles, which used a sample-barcoded 5' primer along with a J-beta primer mix. TCRdb re-called the 5' RACE reads with MiXCR, one entry per CDR3 protein. This table holds approximately 1,700,000 distinct CDR3 sequences, 39% found once. This clonotype turned up a few times. Its cognate antigen is unknown. Study results and caveats: Whereas aged donors had fewer naive CD4+ cells, long-lived donors had more of them and higher diversity.

The CDR3 extends over 14 amino acids. V was trimmed by 5 bases and J by 9 bases, leaving 17 bases between them. Germline V CDR1 and CDR2: LGHNA, YSLEER. The chain joins TRBV4-3 to TRBJ1-5, with D maybe TRBD1 (5 bases). The specimen was blood. This TCR came from a human donor in good health. CDR3 sequence reads: CASSYDRGTGPQHF. The CDR3 bases are TGCGCCAGCAGCTACGATAGGGGCACGGGGCCCCAGCATTTT.